The present entry profiles one T cell receptor beta chain with its context. Its antigen remains unidentified. Germline CDR1 SGHKS, CDR2 YYEKEE (reference sequence). V lost 4 bases and J lost 5, with 9 bases in between. The CDR3 sequence is 12 residues long. The sample originates from a study of cytotoxic CD8 clonotypes in ibrutinib-treated CLL. About the research overall: After median 68 months, approximately 14 stayed in remission, some twelve progressed; responses approximately 24 partial, 2 complete. Collecting the response samples happened after a median 12 months of treatment, with a range of 6 to 36.

Points from the study as a whole: Researchers report that baseline clonality outpaced age-matched healthy donors and tracked circulating CD8+ T-cell counts. At progression, clonality fell back toward baseline after rising at ibrutinib response.

The assay was immunoSEQ multiplex PCR, and TCRdb's table has in-frame clones only and misses some. The table lists about 150,000 clones, approximately 80% of them singletons. The sequence derives from a human donor with chronic lymphocytic leukemia. This sequence joins TRBV5-5 and TRBJ1-2; weak D call: TRBD1 (5 bases). The sample consisted of PBMCs, taken after 12 months of ibrutinib treatment. The CDR3 here is CASSGGEYGYTF. The CDR3 region has the DNA TGTGCCAGCAGCGGGGGAGAGTATGGCTACACCTTC.